This T cell receptor (beta chain) emerged from a study of T-cell reconstitution after alpha-beta-depleted transplantation in children. Overall study findings and caveats: A year post-transplant, T-cell counts and diversity derived mostly from newly produced T cells. About two months after transplant, alpha-beta T cells reportedly came from several hundred expanded graft clones.

This clonotype was detected ten times or more. What it binds is not known. TCRbeta library construction was performed incorporating unique molecular identifiers. TCRdb reprocessed the PCR reads via MiXCR and lists one record per CDR3 protein. Among 670,000 or so distinct CDR3 sequences listed, about 12% were seen once. Germline V gene data show CDR1 as SGHRS and CDR2 as YFSETQ. This CDR3 is 15 amino acids long. With 4 bases removed from V and 0 bases from J, the gap between germline ends came to 11 bases. This receptor was obtained from a girl aged 2 to 10 with congenital amegakaryocytic thrombocytopenia, due to receive a stem cell transplant. Sample: PBMCs, taken before TCRalphabeta/CD19-depleted stem cell transplant. The gene calls are TRBV5-1 and TRBJ2-1; D tentatively fits TRBD1 or TRBD2 (5 bases each). The CDR3: CASSAIGASYNEQFF. CDR3 nucleotides: TGCGCCAGCAGCGCCATCGGGGCCTCCTACAATGAGCAGTTCTTC. Combining the CDR3 with reference TRBV5-1 and TRBJ2-1 gives the whole variable domain KAGVTQTPRYLIKTRGQQVTLSCSPISGHRSVSWYQQTPGQGLQFLFEYFSETQRNKGNFPGRFSGRQFSNSRSEMNVSTLELGDSALYLCASSAIGASYNEQFFGPGTRLTVL.